This paragraph reports one TCR beta chain. The antigen it binds to is not known. No much larger clone exists at a distance of one base, and base qualities are not known. Libraries were prepared through the immunoSEQ multiplex PCR assay. The multiplex PCR relied on a mix of 60 forward primers for TCR Vbeta segments and 13 reverse primers for TCR Jbeta segments. The CDR3 region of rearranged TCR beta genes was amplified from genomic DNA by a multiplex PCR assay. The amplified TCR beta libraries were sequenced on the Illumina HiSeq System as 87-base-pair reads. The original pipeline was this. A later analysis tallied around 80 million unique TCR beta chains across the approximately 670 repertoires, and around 9.9 million of those chains were shared by two or more donors. Raw reads were error-corrected and collapsed into unique sequences by a nearest-neighbor algorithm in which closely related sequences were merged to remove PCR and sequencing errors. V, D and J gene segments were assigned by aligning CDR3 sequences to IMGT reference sequences. For a sequence to be retained, a match of at least six nucleotides to both a V gene segment and a J gene segment was required. Rearrangements were classified as productive when the CDR3 lacked stop codons and remained in frame with V and J, and all other rearrangements were classified as non-productive. CDR3 was defined by IMGT convention, running from the second conserved V-encoded cysteine to the conserved J-encoded phenylalanine. Sequences without an unambiguous match to a single V gene segment were excluded from the earlier analysis of a few hundred of the donors. An earlier analysis of fewer than 650 of the donors classified V segments as functional when productive rearrangements were above 56.7% and as segregating when the standard deviation between donors was above 5%. A statistical classification framework was built to diagnose cytomegalovirus status from the catalog of TCR beta chain sequences. A later analysis assigned V and J genes by comparing TCR nucleotide sequences with IMGT/GENE-DB human TR gene sequences. In a later analysis, CDR3 sequences and most-parsimonious VDJ recombination scenarios were assigned using the TCRdist pipeline. A later analysis defined each TCR beta chain by its CDR3 amino acid sequence plus V-gene family, and excluded reads lacking a unique V-gene family. In a later analysis, several hundred highly shared, low-generation-probability nucleotide sequences were removed to address suspected cross-contamination and a sequencing artifact. For each public chain, a later analysis derived a clonal expansion index from normalized ranks of inferred template counts within each repertoire. Generation probabilities in a later analysis came from a VDJ recombination model fitted to out-of-frame rearrangements, and those results were checked against IGoR. In a later analysis, TCR-TCR, TCR-HLA and TCR-CMV co-occurrence was scored with hypergeometric tests, and a repertoire-size bias correction was applied to TCR pairs. To estimate false discovery rates, a later analysis permuted the HLA or CMV assignments 20 times. In a later analysis, co-occurring TCRs were grouped using DBSCAN, and TCRdist sequence similarity was added for clustering within HLA-allele-positive subsets. Repertoires with fewer than 30,000 or more than 120,000 public chains, plus five repertoires with anomalous nucleotide sharing, were excluded from co-occurrence clustering. The source is immuneACCESS, and TCRdb retained only in-frame sequences with V and J called. Part of the clones is not carried over; for the studies checked, unresolved V genes explain less than half of this, and the remainder is unexplained. The DNA was the basis for D and trimming; V, J and clone size are from that table. Within this sample are 150,000 or so clones, with roughly 80% of them counted one time only. The ten largest account for 9.5% to 15% of the sample.

The data were taken from a study of cytomegalovirus exposure and HLA in healthy donors (TCRdb year 2017). Background for the entire study: In an earlier analysis of 587 of the donors, approximately 300 Gb of sequence data and some 120 million unique TCR beta sequences from 150 million to 200 million T cells were reported. An early release that covered around 590 HLA-typed donors contained approximately 300 gigabases of sequencing data and tens of millions of unique TCR sequences. Of the approximately 400 genotyped donors, 75% to 85% were placed in the genetic ancestry cluster associated with self-reported Caucasian donors. The study was designed to test whether signatures of past pathogen exposure could be identified by cataloging public T cell receptors. The T cell repertoires of 670 or so subjects were profiled by immunosequencing and related to cytomegalovirus serostatus. Besides the first cohort of around 700 subjects, a separate validation cohort made up of over 100 different subjects was used. To predict cytomegalovirus infection status, the study combined high-throughput TCR immunosequencing, statistical association of individual TCRs with disease status, and machine learning. A later analysis re-analyzed previously published TCR beta repertoires from about 600 donors and added high-resolution HLA genotyping to study TCR occurrence patterns. The later analysis used no new phenotypic data to find candidate immune exposures, relying instead on TCR beta sequences and their occurrence across donors. In an earlier analysis of 587 of the donors, high-throughput TCR beta sequencing was used to judge whether each TCR beta V gene segment behaved as functional or pseudogenic. Donor age, sex, ethnicity and CMV serostatus were compiled together with the repertoire data. A later genetic analysis took genome-wide SNP genotypes for about three fifths of the 666 donors and used that subset as a discovery cohort. Every repertoire in the discovery cohort had been generated on one and the same sequencing platform. HLA typing covered class I and class II loci at four-digit resolution. Typing coverage varied by locus: roughly 620-640 donors for A, B, C, DRB1 and DQB1; some 520 for DQA1; 600 to 610 for DPA1; about 450 for DPB1. Several DR-DQ haplotypes were handled as single units for association and clustering because linkage in the cohort was strong. Among about 370 genotyped donors of the cohort, an average of roughly 230,000 unique TCR beta nucleotide sequences was sequenced per donor, of which approximately 18% were non-productive.

The cohort was made up of several hundred healthy bone marrow donors. At the time of sampling, every cohort member was nominally healthy, though immune exposures that went unrecorded were likely present. The donor tested CMV seropositive, placing the donor among the roughly 300 seropositive members of the cohort. Each donor provided a peripheral blood sample, and peripheral blood mononuclear cells were used for TCR beta sequencing. The Qiagen DNeasy Blood Extraction Kit was used to extract genomic DNA from the blood cell samples. Summary of the overall study and its limitations: Because some donors lacked HLA typing at each locus, the association tests relied only on the typed subset. Three of the identified cytomegalovirus-associated TCR beta chains were confirmed in vitro to be specific for cytomegalovirus antigens. In a later genetic analysis, fewer N-insertions in productive TCRs were reported among donors in an Asian-associated ancestry cluster than the approximately 630-donor mean. When HLA alleles, especially DR and DQ, strongly co-occurred, attributing TCR associations to individual alleles was difficult. In the study, some 180 TCR beta chains were listed as associated with cytomegalovirus. In an earlier analysis of around 600 of the donors, most TCR beta V segments appeared in productive rearrangements about 87% or about 30% of the time, broadly matching IMGT annotations. The classifier was reported to diagnose cytomegalovirus status with high specificity and sensitivity in both the original cohort and the validation cohort. While some public TCRs were present in many individuals, most TCR sequences turned up only very rarely across donors. The authors suggested that the approach could potentially be generalized to other disease states and immunological phenotypes. An association between a missense DCLRE1C variant and V-gene and J-gene trimming of TCR beta chains was found in a later genetic analysis and replicated in an independent cohort. Because counts were too low, roughly 18 rarely observed V segments, including chromosome 9 orphons, were left out of the earlier analysis of 587 of the donors. Correlated functional status among segregating V segments might reflect linkage disequilibrium, but an unknown experimental factor could not be ruled out. Most CMV-associated TCR beta chains appeared to be HLA-restricted in a later analysis, and the HLA associations seemed to be driven largely by CMV exposure. Several of the top co-occurrence clusters appeared to be linked to parvovirus B19, influenza, CMV and Epstein-Barr virus, according to a later analysis. In a later analysis, TCR association rates were found to vary across HLA loci, with the most associated TCRs seen for DRB1 alleles and the fewest for HLA-C alleles. The presence/absence analyses assumed that sequencing depth was roughly uniform across donors, and that assumption may not be true. The sequencing pipeline was judged likely to have produced a cluster of highly shared sequence variants as a technical artifact. CMV serostatus was the only immune exposure information available for the cohort. Specific HLA alleles were associated with 18,000 or so TCR beta sequences at a false discovery rate of 0.05 in a later analysis. A further reported finding was that TCR beta sequences accurately predicted the HLA-A and HLA-B alleles for most subjects in the first cohort. The cohort was sequenced for TCR beta chains only, and without alpha or paired-chain data the features that could be detected were limited. A later analysis found that HLA-associated TCR beta chains were more clonally expanded and had lower generation probabilities than equally common non-associated chains.

The receptor was derived from a man between 25 and 39 years old in good health and CMV-seropositive. Sequencing input: PBMCs.

The DNA sequence reads TGTGCCAGCAGCCAAGATTGGGCTAGCGGAAATGAGCAGTTCTTC. This encodes CASSQDWASGNEQFF. The V and J genes are TRBV4-2 and TRBJ2-1; TRBD2 lines up with 7 middle nucleotides. From its cysteine to its phenylalanine, the CDR3 spans 15 amino acids. Only the CDR3 part of the read is kept: 45 bases, read in frame from the first base. From V the trimming removes 0 bases and from J it removes 7 bases, while the gene matches leave 6 bases of the junction unaccounted for. As encoded in the germline V gene, CDR1 is LGHNA while CDR2 is YNFKEQ.